Presented here are 23 T cell receptor beta chains from one specimen sequenced in a study of T cells in Graves' hyperthyroidism and ophthalmopathy. Researchers took RNA transcripts and amplified the TCR beta CDR3 regions from them. The primer set for the first-round RT-PCR of the TCR CDR3 was HTBI. TCRdb re-called the multiplex PCR reads through MiXCR, storing one row per CDR3 protein. Of 400,000 or so distinct CDR3 sequences listed, 13% to 15% are singletons. The sample consisted of blood. The receptors here all came from a woman aged 60-75 years with Graves' ophthalmopathy.

The chain carries TRBV29-1 and TRBJ2-5; TRBD2 might be the D (6 bases). The CDR3 sequence is 11 residues long. V shed 8 bases and J shed 5 bases, with 12 bases lying between them. CDR1 and CDR2 from the germline V gene are SQVTM and ANQGSEA. The CDR3 reads CSCGERETQYF. For the CDR3, the DNA is TGCAGCTGCGGGGAAAGGGAGACCCAGTACTTC.

This clonotype was picked up many times. The chain has TRBV30 and TRBJ1-4; D remains unclear. V gave up 2 bases and J gave up 0 bases, with 10 bases separating them. CDR1 GTSNPN and CDR2 SVGIG come from the germline V gene (reference sequence). The CDR3 totals 15 residues. The DNA of the CDR3 is TGTGCCTGGAGTCCCGACCTAGCAACTAATGAAAAACTGTTTTTT. The encoded protein is CAWSPDLATNEKLFF.

This clonotype was seen ten or more times. The junction departs from the called germline gene at one end, perhaps through a read error. The rearrangement uses TRBV28 and TRBJ1-1; 7 nucleotides align to TRBD1. The CDR3 totals 16 residues. Germline assignment: CDR1 MDHEN and CDR2 SYDVKM. CDR3 sequence: CASSFPLGQSHTETFF. The CDR3 DNA reads as TGTGCCAGCAGTTTCCCTCTGGGACAGTCCCACACTGAAACTTTCTTT.

This clonotype was recorded at least ten times. The chain employs TRBV3-1 and TRBJ1-6; D perhaps matches TRBD1 (5 bases). The CDR3 is 13 residues long. CDR1 LGHDT and CDR2 YNNKEL come from the germline V gene (reference sequence). The V gene lost 4 bases and the J gene lost 7 bases, with 8 bases spanning the gap. DNA for the CDR3: TGTGCCAGCAGCCGGGACGGAAATTCACCCCTCCACTTT. Protein product: CASSRDGNSPLHF.

This clonotype was seen repeatedly, ten times or more. The J gene is TRBJ2-5, the V gene TRBV28; TRBD2 aligns across 7 bases. The CDR3 has 15 amino acids. Germline trimming cut 3 bases from V and 5 bases from J; bases unmatched to any gene: 9. Germline assignment: CDR1 MDHEN and CDR2 SYDVKM. The CDR3 DNA reads TGTGCCAGCAGTTTGCCAGGGAGGGCACGCGAGACCCAGTACTTC. The encoded protein is CASSLPGRARETQYF.

This clonotype occurred a few times. The J gene is TRBJ2-5, the V gene TRBV9; D may match TRBD1 or TRBD2 (5 bases each). V was trimmed by 1 base and J by 0 bases, leaving 10 bases between them. This CDR3 is 15 amino acids long. From germline, CDR1 is SGDLS and CDR2 YYNGEE. The CDR3 here is CASSVHRGYQETQYF. The CDR3 DNA sequence: TGTGCCAGCAGCGTACACCGGGGCTACCAAGAGACCCAGTACTTC.

This clonotype appeared once. The V gene is TRBV6-1, the J gene TRBJ2-5; D possibly corresponds to TRBD1 (5 bases). Germline-derived CDR1 and CDR2 are MNHNS and SASEGT. V was shortened by 8 bases and J by 7 bases, with 5 bases between the two germline ends. The CDR3 runs to 9 residues. This CDR3 reads CASQGTQYF. CDR3 nucleotide sequence: TGTGCCAGCCAGGGGACCCAGTACTTC.

A word on this clonotype: A junction boundary mismatches the germline segment, possibly from a read error. V usage is TRBV6-2 or TRBV6-3 and J usage is TRBJ2-7, with D possibly matching TRBD1 (5 bases). The CDR3 has 14 residues. The germline gives CDR1 MNHEY, CDR2 SVGEGT. The CDR3 sequence is CACSYDDRNYEQYF. CDR3 coding DNA: TGTGCCTGCAGTTATGACGACAGAAACTACGAGCAGTACTTC.

This clonotype showed up just a few times. This rearrangement joins TRBV6-1 to TRBJ1-5; the D is unclear. V was shortened by 1 base and J by 2 bases, with 9 bases between the two germline ends. Germline CDR1 MNHNS, CDR2 SASEGT. This CDR3 has 15 amino acids. The CDR3 DNA sequence: TGTGCCAGCAGTGAAGGAGGCTTAGGCAATCAGCCCCAGCATTTT. This gives the protein CASSEGGLGNQPQHF.

The rearrangement links TRBV12-3 or TRBV12-4 to TRBJ2-5; D may be TRBD2 (6 bases). Deletions cut 7 bases from V and 5 bases from J, with 11 bases between. The CDR3 runs 12 residues. The CDR3 nucleotides are TGTGCCAGCACGGGCGGGGAGGAGACCCAGTACTTC. This sequence encodes CASTGGEETQYF.

Many counts were recorded for this clonotype. This chain connects TRBV18 to TRBJ2-1, with a weak D call TRBD2 (5 bases). This CDR3 is 14 amino acids long. Germline V lookup: CDR1 KGHSH, CDR2 LQKENI. Trimming cost V 2 bases and J 8 bases, with 13 bases left between them. The CDR3 DNA reads TGTGCCAGCTCACCAGGACTCCCCCCAGATGAGCAGTTCTTC. Residues: CASSPGLPPDEQFF.

This clonotype was recorded many times. This sequence joins TRBV7-9 and TRBJ2-1, with 11 bases that match TRBD1. V dropped 5 bases and J dropped 13; count of bases not matched to a gene: 10. The CDR3 loop spans 14 amino acids. Germline loops: CDR1 SEHNR, CDR2 FQNEAQ (reference sequence). CDR3 residues: CASSKGQGEFGQFF. The CDR3 DNA reads TGTGCCAGCAGCAAGGGACAGGGGGAGTTTGGACAGTTCTTC.

This clonotype was detected a few times. The chain has TRBV28 and TRBJ1-4, with 8 bases aligning to TRBD1. The germline CDR1 and CDR2 sequences are MDHEN and SYDVKM. The CDR3 runs to 13 residues. With V trimmed by 7 bases and J by 7 bases, 5 bases remained unmatched. In DNA form, the CDR3 reads TGTGCCAGCAACGACAGGGGAGGTGAAAAACTGTTTTTT. It codes for CASNDRGGEKLFF.

The sample holds a few counts of this clonotype. The CDR3 DNA sequence: TGTGCCAGCAGCTTGTACGGGACGGAGACCCAGTACTTC. As protein: CASSLYGTETQYF. The rearrangement uses TRBV5-5 and TRBJ2-5; D might be TRBD1 or TRBD2, each matching 5 bases. The CDR3 is 13 residues long. Looked up from germline, CDR1 is SGHKS and CDR2 is YYEKEE (reference sequence). V was cut by 1 base and J by 5 bases, with 9 bases left in between.

In this sample, this clonotype turned up many times. The rearrangement uses TRBV30 and TRBJ1-5; D is perhaps TRBD1 (5 bases). V was shortened by 1 base and J by 3 bases, with 7 bases between the two germline ends. CDR1 is GTSNPN and CDR2 is SVGIG in the germline V gene (reference sequence). The CDR3 has 13 residues. In DNA form, the CDR3 reads TGTGCCTGGAGTGGGGGGTTCAATCAGCCCCAGCATTTT. It specifies CAWSGGFNQPQHF.

Only a few counts were recorded for this clonotype. The CDR3 spells CSVGKGSGANVLTF. DNA of the CDR3: TGCAGCGTTGGGAAGGGCTCTGGGGCCAACGTCCTGACTTTC. The V and J genes are TRBV29-1 and TRBJ2-6; D uncertain. The germline CDR1 and CDR2 sequences are SQVTM and ANQGSEA. The V and J ends lost 4 bases and 0 bases respectively, with 7 bases between them. This CDR3 is built from 14 residues.

This clonotype has a count of ten or more. This rearrangement joins TRBV6-1 to TRBJ2-3; D uncertain. V was cut by 3 bases and J by 2 bases, with 12 bases left in between. This CDR3 region has 15 residues. Per germline, CDR1 MNHNS and CDR2 SASEGT. The CDR3 is CASSDLAEHTDTQYF. The CDR3 region has the DNA TGTGCCAGCAGTGATCTGGCGGAACACACAGATACGCAGTATTTT.

Ten or more counts support this clonotype. The chain is built from TRBV7-2 and TRBJ2-7; possibly TRBD1 for D (5 bases). The V and J ends lost 7 bases and 6 bases respectively, with 22 bases between them. Germline V gene lookup returns CDR1 SGHTA and CDR2 FQGNSA. CDR3 length equals 15 residues. The CDR3 DNA reads as TGTGCCAGCAACTCCCAGGGCCGATCCGGCCTCGAGCAGTACTTC. Translating gives CASNSQGRSGLEQYF.

There are many counts of this clonotype. The chain links TRBV2 to TRBJ2-7; 7 bases line up with TRBD2. Germline loops: CDR1 SNHLY, CDR2 FYNNEI. The trim removed 3 bases at V and 4 bases at J, leaving 15 bases unmatched. The CDR3 is made up of 17 amino acids. The CDR3 protein is CASSDPQWGGELYEQYF. The CDR3 DNA is TGTGCCAGCAGTGACCCCCAGTGGGGGGGGGAGCTTTACGAGCAGTACTTC.

This clonotype came up a few times. V usage is TRBV2 and J usage is TRBJ2-1; a weak D match, TRBD2 (6 bases). V was pared by 5 bases and J by 2 bases, with 13 bases between. Germline-derived CDR1 and CDR2 are SNHLY and FYNNEI. CDR3 length: 15 amino acids. The CDR3 is CASSPRGTTYNEQFF. Written as DNA, the CDR3 is TGTGCCAGCAGTCCTCGCGGGACCACCTACAATGAGCAGTTCTTC.

This clonotype was counted only a few times. Just one base apart from a much larger clone, this may be a read error. The chain employs TRBV6-6 and TRBJ1-2; possibly TRBD1 for D (6 bases). Germline-derived CDR1 and CDR2 are MNHNY and SVGAGI (reference sequence). This CDR3 has 15 residues. V gave up 0 bases and J gave up 8 bases, with 16 bases separating them. CDR3 in DNA: TGTGCCAGCAGTTACTCGGCGGGGGCAGGAGGCGGCTACACCTTC. This gives the protein CASSYSAGAGGGYTF.

This clonotype showed up just a few times. This may be a read error: a much more frequent sequence differs by one nucleotide. This CDR3 fails to terminate in the conserved phenylalanine or tryptophan, so it likely reflects a read error. The gene calls are TRBV7-2 and TRBJ1-5; TRBD1 is a possible D gene (6 bases). The V end lost 3 bases, the J end lost 1 base, and 10 bases lay between the germline ends. The CDR3 runs 15 residues. Per the germline V gene, CDR1 is SGHTA and CDR2 is FQGNSA. CDR3 sequence (DNA): TGTGCCAGCAGCTTTTCTGGGGGCAGCAATCAGCCCCAGCATCTT. Amino acid sequence: CASSFSGGSNQPQHL.

This clonotype was found a few times. This chain joins TRBV25-1 and TRBJ1-1; perhaps TRBD1 as D (5 bases). V gave up 1 base and J gave up 4 bases, with 16 bases separating them. Germline V gene lookup returns CDR1 MGHDK and CDR2 SYGVNS. The CDR3 totals 16 residues. CDR3 amino acids: CASSESGRGLGTEAFF. Here the CDR3 DNA reads TGTGCCAGCAGTGAATCTGGGCGGGGGTTGGGCACTGAAGCTTTCTTT.